This T cell receptor beta chain was found in a study of shared clonotypes between healthy human individuals. Splitting of each subset's genomic DNA was done evenly across several immunoSEQ plates. Each PCR replicate from the sorted subsets contained about 200 ng DNA, which is tens of thousands of T cell genomes. Sequencing was performed with immunoSEQ multiplex PCR; in TCRdb, only in-frame clones are kept and a portion is missing. The table lists approximately 1,000,000 clones, more than 75% of them singletons. This clone appeared many times. The antigen is undetermined. Findings and limits, study-wide: Non-shared clonotypes displayed generation probabilities falling below those of clonotypes present in all four donors.

All the donors were Caucasian adults who lived in Nashville, Tennessee. Germline CDR1 reads SGHTA; CDR2 reads FQGNSA. The CDR3 is made up of 14 amino acids. V shed 3 bases and J 3 bases; nucleotides not matched to a gene: 4. The receptor was derived from a man aged 18-30 years in good health. Some clones in this sample may be carry-over from other donors' samples. Sequencing was done on a sample of memory CD4+ T cells from PBMCs. Documented subset: CD45RA-negative fraction. The J gene is TRBJ2-7, the V gene TRBV7-2, with 8 nucleotides matching TRBD2. In nucleotides, the CDR3 is TGTGCCAGCAGCTTTGTTAGCGGGGACTACGAGCAGTACTTC. Amino acid sequence: CASSFVSGDYEQYF.